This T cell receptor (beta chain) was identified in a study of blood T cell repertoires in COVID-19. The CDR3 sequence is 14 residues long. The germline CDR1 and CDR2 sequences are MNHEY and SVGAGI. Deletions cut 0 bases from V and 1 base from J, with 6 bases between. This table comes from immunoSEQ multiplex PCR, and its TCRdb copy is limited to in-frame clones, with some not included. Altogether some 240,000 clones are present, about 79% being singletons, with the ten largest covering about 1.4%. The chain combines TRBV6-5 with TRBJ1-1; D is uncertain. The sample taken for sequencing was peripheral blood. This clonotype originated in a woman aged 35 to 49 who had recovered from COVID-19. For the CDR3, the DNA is TGTGCCAGCAGTTACTCGTACAGGAACACTGAAGCTTTCTTT. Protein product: CASSYSYRNTEAFF.